Below, 29 T cell receptor beta chains from the same sample are listed, as sequenced in a study of blood T cell repertoires in COVID-19. Data came from immunoSEQ multiplex PCR; TCRdb stores just in-frame clones and leaves some out. The profile shows some 320,000 clones, almost 85% of them singletons. The sample comprised peripheral blood. All receptors derive from a human donor in a cohort sampled during active COVID-19.

This chain connects TRBV7-9 to TRBJ2-7; TRBD1 might be the D (5 bases). The V end lost 1 base, the J end lost 0 bases, and 10 bases lay between the germline ends. In germline, CDR1 is SEHNR, CDR2 FQNEAQ (reference sequence). The CDR3 is 15 residues long. The CDR3 reads CASSLVWGRSYEQYF. The DNA for the CDR3 is TGTGCCAGCAGCTTAGTGTGGGGCCGCTCCTACGAGCAGTACTTC.

V and J are TRBV19 and TRBJ1-5; TRBD1 aligns across 10 bases. Looked up from germline, CDR1 is LNHDA and CDR2 is SQIVND (reference sequence). The CDR3 totals 16 residues. V dropped 5 bases and J dropped 1; count of bases not matched to a gene: 5. CDR3: CASSPDRGLSNQPQHF. CDR3 DNA sequence: TGTGCCAGTAGTCCGGACAGGGGGTTAAGCAATCAGCCCCAGCATTTT.

The chain joins TRBV14 to TRBJ2-4; D is possibly TRBD2 (6 bases). CDR3 length equals 14 residues. Per the germline V gene, CDR1 is SGHDN and CDR2 is FVKESK. Between the trimmed V and J ends, which lost 3 bases and 1 base, there was a span of 7 bases. The CDR3 region has the DNA TGTGCCAGCAGCCAGAGCGGGGCCAAAAACATTCAGTACTTC. This sequence encodes CASSQSGAKNIQYF.

There are a few counts of this clone. V gene TRBV4-1 combines with J gene TRBJ2-7, with 10 positions matching TRBD1. CDR1 and CDR2 from the germline V gene are MGHRA and YSYEKL. V dropped 3 bases and J dropped 3; count of bases not matched to a gene: 5. The CDR3 is 15 residues long. The CDR3 sequence is CASSQTGTGVYEQYF. CDR3 bases: TGCGCCAGCAGCCAGACCGGGACAGGGGTCTACGAGCAGTACTTC.

J is TRBJ1-6 and V is TRBV18; no clear D. This CDR3 comprises 14 residues. Deletions cut 1 base from V and 7 bases from J, with 8 bases between. Germline-derived CDR1 and CDR2 are KGHSH and LQKENI. CDR3 amino acids: CASSPLARNSPLHF. Written as DNA, the CDR3 is TGTGCCAGCTCACCACTTGCTAGAAATTCACCCCTCCACTTT.

CDR3 DNA: TGTGCCACACAGGCCCCCAATCAGCCCCAGCATTTT. Translated, it gives CATQAPNQPQHF. The chain couples TRBV19 to TRBJ1-5, with a possible D match to TRBD1 (5 bases). Trimming took off 10 bases at V and 3 bases at J, with 10 bases between the two ends. The CDR3 runs to 12 residues. Germline assignment: CDR1 LNHDA and CDR2 SQIVND (reference sequence). Drawing the rest from reference TRBV19 and TRBJ1-5, the complete variable domain is DGGITQSPKYLFRKEGQNVTLSCEQNLNHDAMYWYRQDPGQGLRLIYYSQIVNDFQKGDIAEGYSVSREKKESFPLTVTSAQKNPTAFYLCATQAPNQPQHFGDGTRLSIL.

The genes are TRBV3-1 (or the pseudogene TRBV3-2) and TRBJ1-3; D gene uncertain. The ends were cut back, 4 bases at V and 2 bases at J, with 6 bases in the middle. There are 13 residues in the CDR3. CDR1 is LGHDT, CDR2 YNNKEL, per germline (reference sequence). The chain's CDR3 is CASSRLAGNTIYF. The CDR3 DNA follows: TGTGCCAGCAGCCGACTGGCTGGAAACACCATATATTTT.

The chain joins TRBV7-9 to TRBJ1-4; 9 nucleotides line up with TRBD1. Germline loops: CDR1 SEHNR, CDR2 FQNEAQ (reference sequence). The CDR3 has 17 residues. Trimming cost V 6 bases and J 0 bases; bases outside gene matches: 8. The CDR3 sequence is CASRSTGGLPTNEKLFF. The CDR3 DNA follows: TGTGCCAGCAGGTCGACAGGGGGGCTACCAACTAATGAAAAACTGTTTTTT.

The V gene is TRBV25-1, the J gene TRBJ1-6, with no clear D. The V gene's germline CDR1 is MGHDK and CDR2 SYGVNS. The CDR3 loop spans 13 amino acids. V lost 0 bases to trimming and J lost 7 bases, with 4 bases between them. Written as DNA, the CDR3 is TGTGCCAGCAGTGAATACGAGAATTCACCCCTCCACTTT. Amino acids: CASSEYENSPLHF.

V and J are TRBV5-1 and TRBJ2-2, with TRBD1 matching over 8 bases. The CDR3 contains 16 residues. V shed 4 bases, J shed 1 base, and the junction held 6 bases outside the gene matches. In germline, CDR1 is SGHRS, CDR2 YFSETQ. The CDR3 loop is CASSLQGAKNTGELFF. As DNA, the CDR3 is TGCGCCAGCAGCCTTCAGGGGGCGAAGAACACCGGGGAGCTGTTTTTT.

This clone was recorded once. The V gene is TRBV4-2, the J gene TRBJ1-1, with 9 bases matching TRBD1. The CDR3 consists of 14 residues. The J segment lost 10 bases and the V segment lost 6 bases, leaving 12 bases of the junction unmatched. The germline CDR1 and CDR2 sequences are LGHNA and YNFKEQ. The CDR3 region is CASRKDRGIFGAFF. CDR3 DNA sequence: TGTGCCAGCAGGAAGGACAGGGGTATTTTTGGAGCTTTCTTT.

The J gene is TRBJ1-1, the V gene TRBV10-3; perhaps TRBD1 as D (5 bases). V gave up 6 bases and J gave up 6 bases, with 14 bases separating them. Germline V CDR1 and CDR2: ENHRY, SYGVKD. The CDR3 loop spans 13 amino acids. CDR3 sequence (DNA): TGTGCCATCAGCTTTGCAGGGCCCCCTGAAGCTTTCTTT. Amino acids: CAISFAGPPEAFF.

V gene TRBV15 combines with J gene TRBJ1-2; weak D call: TRBD1 (6 bases). This CDR3 is 13 amino acids long. Trimming cost V 0 bases and J 7 bases, with 9 bases left between them. CDR1 and CDR2 (germline): LNHNV, YYDKDF (reference sequence). The CDR3 nucleotides read TGTGCCACCAGCAGAGAGAAAGGGGGTGGCTACACCTTC. Translation: CATSREKGGGYTF.

This clone has more than one count but fewer than ten. V usage is TRBV4-1 and J usage is TRBJ1-1; D is possibly TRBD1 (6 bases). The V end lost 1 base, the J end lost 2 bases, and 17 bases lay between the germline ends. The germline gives CDR1 MGHRA, CDR2 YSYEKL. The CDR3 runs to 17 residues. The CDR3 loop reads CASSQVSPRGGNTEAFF. The DNA of the CDR3 is TGCGCCAGCAGCCAAGTGTCTCCCAGGGGTGGAAACACTGAAGCTTTCTTT.

The V gene is TRBV5-6, the J gene TRBJ2-7; a weak D match, TRBD1 (6 bases). CDR3 size: 15 residues. Deletions cut 2 bases from V and 0 bases from J, with 12 bases between. Germline V gene lookup returns CDR1 SGHDT and CDR2 YYEEEE. Written as DNA, the CDR3 is TGTGCCAGCAGCTTTTGGACAGTTAGCTCCTACGAGCAGTACTTC. Amino acids: CASSFWTVSSYEQYF.

V gene TRBV6-1 combines with J gene TRBJ2-1; 9 bases are shared with TRBD2. CDR1 is MNHNS, CDR2 SASEGT, per germline. This CDR3 is built from 14 residues. V shed 2 bases and J 8 bases; nucleotides not matched to a gene: 4. Here the CDR3 DNA reads TGTGCCAGCAGTGAACAGCGGGGGGCCGATGAGCAGTTCTTC. Translated: CASSEQRGADEQFF.

The chain joins TRBV3-1 (or the pseudogene TRBV3-2) to TRBJ2-1, with D tentatively TRBD1 (6 bases). Trimming took off 3 bases at V and 8 bases at J, with 11 bases between the two ends. The germline V gene encodes CDR1 LGHDT and CDR2 YNNKEL (reference sequence). This CDR3 is built from 13 residues. CDR3 DNA sequence: TGTGCCAGCAGCCATGGGGGCTTGGATGAGCAGTTCTTC. Its translation is CASSHGGLDEQFF.

The chain recombines TRBV21-1 with TRBJ2-2; the D call of TRBD1 is as the table states it, not checked on the DNA. TRBV21-1 is assigned pseudogene status. The CDR3 spans 16 residues. The CDR3 here is CASSTGQVRIGGELFF. As DNA, the CDR3 is TGTGCCAGCAGCACGGGACAGGTTAGGATTGGCGGGGAGCTGTTTTTT.

The CDR3 sequence is CASSYGGGPQETQYF. DNA for the CDR3: TGTGCCAGCAGTTACGGCGGGGGGCCACAAGAGACCCAGTACTTC. J is TRBJ2-5 and V is TRBV6-5; TRBD2 matches 8 bases. The J segment lost 2 bases and the V segment lost 2 bases, leaving 4 bases of the junction unmatched. CDR1 MNHEY and CDR2 SVGAGI come from the germline V gene. The CDR3 has 15 amino acids.

The chain uses TRBV14 and TRBJ2-7; TRBD2 aligns across 8 bases. In germline, CDR1 is SGHDN, CDR2 FVKESK. With 3 bases clipped from V and 4 bases from J, the junction kept 8 bases outside the gene matches. This CDR3 comprises 15 residues. The CDR3 coding sequence is TGTGCCAGCAGCCATGGTTCCAGCGGGGGATACGAGCAGTACTTC. The encoded protein is CASSHGSSGGYEQYF.

This chain connects TRBV7-8 to TRBJ1-4; tentative D call: TRBD1 (5 bases). Germline CDR1 and CDR2: SGHVS and FQNEAQ. V lost 5 bases to trimming and J lost 4 bases, with 8 bases between them. This CDR3 is 13 amino acids long. CDR3 amino acids: CASSPGINEKLFF. The CDR3 DNA sequence: TGTGCCAGCAGCCCAGGGATTAATGAAAAACTGTTTTTT.

The table lists this clone with a few counts. The chain uses TRBV7-8 and TRBJ2-1; perhaps TRBD2 as D (5 bases). The germline gives CDR1 SGHVS, CDR2 FQNEAQ. This CDR3 region has 16 residues. Trimming took 3 bases from V and 4 from J, leaving 16 bases between them. In DNA, the CDR3 is TGTGCCAGCAGCTTCATGCGTGGACTTAAATACAATGAGCAGTTCTTC. Protein sequence: CASSFMRGLKYNEQFF.

This clone appeared a single time. This rearrangement joins TRBV19 to TRBJ1-2, with D hard to call. The CDR3 extends over 13 amino acids. Between the trimmed V and J ends, which lost 3 bases and 8 bases, there was a span of 13 bases. CDR1 is LNHDA and CDR2 is SQIVND in the germline V gene (reference sequence). This CDR3 reads CASSMVDSSGYTF. DNA for the CDR3: TGTGCCAGTAGTATGGTAGATTCGAGCGGCTACACCTTC.

The V gene is TRBV7-8, the J gene TRBJ1-2; D possibly corresponds to TRBD1 (5 bases). Trimming removed 5 bases from V and 0 bases from J, with 13 bases in between. CDR1 SGHVS and CDR2 FQNEAQ come from the germline V gene. This CDR3 is built from 15 residues. CDR3 loop: CASSAGHPANYGYTF. The DNA for the CDR3 is TGTGCCAGCAGCGCCGGACACCCAGCTAACTATGGCTACACCTTC.

This clone has more than one count but fewer than ten. V gene TRBV4-1 combines with J gene TRBJ1-6, with D possibly TRBD1 on 6 matching bases. Between the trimmed V and J ends, which lost 4 bases and 9 bases, there was a span of 19 bases. The CDR3 is 16 residues long. CDR1 is MGHRA and CDR2 is YSYEKL in the germline V gene. In DNA form, the CDR3 reads TGCGCCAGCAGCCCTTCTATTGGACAGTTGTCTTCACCCCTCCACTTT. Translation gives CASSPSIGQLSSPLHF.

The CDR3 nucleotides read TGTGCCACCCTACCGGAGGCTGGAAACACCATATATTTT. Translating it yields CATLPEAGNTIYF. This sequence joins TRBV25-1 and TRBJ1-3; D remains unclear. Germline CDR1 is MGHDK and CDR2 is SYGVNS. The CDR3 has 13 residues. V lost 10 bases and J 2 bases, leaving 12 bases between the germline ends.

The chain combines TRBV5-1 with TRBJ2-3; 12 bases are shared with TRBD2. The CDR3 is made up of 16 amino acids. Germline V gene sequence: CDR1 SGHRS, CDR2 YFSETQ. Trimming took 4 bases from V and 2 from J; bases not matched to a gene: 5. CDR3 loop: CASSPRLAGVTDTQYF. The CDR3 DNA sequence: TGCGCCAGCAGCCCAAGACTAGCGGGGGTCACAGATACGCAGTATTTT.

This chain connects TRBV30 to TRBJ2-7; a weak D match, TRBD2 (6 bases). Trimming took 3 bases from V and 0 from J, leaving 15 bases between them. Germline CDR1 reads GTSNPN; CDR2 reads SVGIG (reference sequence). The CDR3 has 15 residues. The CDR3, as DNA: TGTGCCTGGAGCCGTGGTCGGACTATCTCCTACGAGCAGTACTTC. Translation gives CAWSRGRTISYEQYF.

The chain is built from TRBV12-3 or TRBV12-4 and TRBJ1-2, with unresolved D. The V end lost 6 bases, the J end lost 5 bases, and 13 bases lay between the germline ends. The CDR3 runs to 13 residues. The CDR3: CASSPGRLYGYTF. In DNA form, the CDR3 reads TGTGCCAGCAGCCCCGGGAGACTTTATGGCTACACCTTC.